This paragraph covers one T cell receptor beta chain sequence. Its antigen is still unknown. Using immunoSEQ multiplex PCR, the repertoire was profiled, and TCRdb retains in-frame clones only, with some absent. The sample consists of some 1 million clones, 70% to 80% of them appearing once. The CDR3 covers 16 residues. With V trimmed by 4 bases and J by 7 bases, 11 bases remained unmatched. Germline assignment: CDR1 SNHLY and CDR2 FYNNEI. The sample comes from a study of shared clonotypes between healthy human individuals. Study information: CD8 memory received one plate per donor, CD8 naive two, CD4 memory three and CD4 naive three. Findings and limits, study-wide: Rarefaction revealed incomplete sorted-subset sequencing despite large depth.

The sequencing sample was made of memory CD4+ T cells sorted from blood. Subset denoted: CD45RA-negative fraction. The TCR comes from a young man in good health. V usage is TRBV2 and J usage is TRBJ2-1; 9 bases align to TRBD2. The CDR3 DNA reads TGTGCCAGCAGTGCGACGGGGCTAGCGGGATTGAATGAGCAGTTCTTC. This sequence encodes CASSATGLAGLNEQFF.